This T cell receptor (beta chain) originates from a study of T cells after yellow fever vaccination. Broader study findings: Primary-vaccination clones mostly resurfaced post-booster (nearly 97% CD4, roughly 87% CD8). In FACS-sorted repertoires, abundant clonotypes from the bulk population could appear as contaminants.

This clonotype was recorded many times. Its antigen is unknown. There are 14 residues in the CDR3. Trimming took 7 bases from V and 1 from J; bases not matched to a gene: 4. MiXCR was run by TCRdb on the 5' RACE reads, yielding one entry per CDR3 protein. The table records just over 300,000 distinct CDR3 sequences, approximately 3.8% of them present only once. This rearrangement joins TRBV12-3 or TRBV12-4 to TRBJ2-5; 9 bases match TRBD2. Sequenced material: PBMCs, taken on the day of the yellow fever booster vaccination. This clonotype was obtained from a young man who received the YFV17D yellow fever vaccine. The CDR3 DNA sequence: TGTGCCAGCACCATGCGGGGGGGCCAAGAGACCCAGTACTTC. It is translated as CASTMRGGQETQYF.